This T cell receptor (beta chain) is from a study of siplizumab effects on memory and regulatory T cells. The study's findings and limits: Naive T cells looked more diverse than memory cells, and they looked like major contributors to the alloresponse.

Profiled with immunoSEQ multiplex PCR; TCRdb holds only in-frame clones, not every one. This table holds 55,000 to 65,000 clones, approximately 97% found once. In the case of this clone: Its antigen is not known.

The V gene's germline CDR1 is MNHEY and CDR2 SMNVEV (reference sequence). The CDR3 is 14 amino acids. V was cut by 3 bases and J by 1 base, with 8 bases left in between. V gene TRBV27 combines with J gene TRBJ2-3; unclear D gene. The TCR originated in a human donor in good health. Sequences were obtained from naive CD8+ T cells sorted from blood. For the CDR3, the DNA is TGTGCCAGCAGTTTCGAAAGCGGCACAGATACGCAGTATTTT. This encodes CASSFESGTDTQYF.